This T cell receptor beta chain was sequenced for a study of cytomegalovirus exposure and HLA in healthy donors. Per germline, CDR1 GTSNPN and CDR2 SVGIG (reference sequence). Trimming at V came to 8 bases and at J to 6 bases, leaving 9 bases not matched to a gene. The CDR3 length is 13 residues. The PCR made use of 60 Vbeta and 13 Jbeta primers. The data were produced by immunoSEQ multiplex PCR, yet TCRdb's version contains in-frame clones alone and is incomplete. The repertoire holds 85,000 to 130,000 clones, 71% seen once, with roughly 2.8% in the top ten. The genes are TRBV30 and TRBJ2-2; 7 bases agree with TRBD2. Material: PBMCs. The sequence was obtained from a female donor in good health and CMV-seronegative. This chain's CDR3 is CAASTSLAGELFF. The CDR3, as DNA: TGTGCCGCCTCGACTAGCTTGGCCGGGGAGCTGTTTTTT.